Below, 6 T cell receptor beta chains from the same sample are listed, as sequenced in a study of monozygotic twins with inflammatory bowel disease. TCRdb reprocessed the 5' RACE reads and stores each CDR3 protein as one record, lacking DNA. The sample table sets out around 380,000 distinct CDR3 sequences. The material sequenced was blood. Receptors were obtained from a human donor with ulcerative colitis or Crohn's disease, or a healthy co-twin of an affected twin (not recorded which).

The genes are TRBV21-1 and TRBJ1-5; the D call from TCRdb, TRBD1, cannot be confirmed without DNA. TRBV21-1 corresponds to a pseudogene. CDR3 length: 14 residues. The CDR3 is CASSLDREGQPQHF.

The J gene is TRBJ2-7, the V gene TRBV5-6; with no DNA, the TCRdb D assignment of TRBD2 cannot be verified. The CDR3 has 15 residues. Per germline, CDR1 SGHDT and CDR2 YYEEEE. CDR3 region: CASSLRRAPSYEQYF.

The chain couples TRBV19 to TRBJ2-2; TCRdb indicates TRBD2, and absent DNA this call remains unverified. CDR1 LNHDA and CDR2 SQIVND come from the germline V gene (reference sequence). The CDR3 totals 14 residues. CDR3 residues: CASMGTRSTGELFF.

The gene calls are TRBV7-2 and TRBJ1-2. CDR1 is SGHTA and CDR2 is FQGNSA in the germline V gene. The CDR3 length is 13 residues. The CDR3 sequence is CASSLGQFYGYTF.

This chain joins TRBV20-1 and TRBJ2-1; as DNA is missing, the TRBD2 call by TCRdb cannot be tested. Germline-derived CDR1 and CDR2 are DFQATT and SNEGSKA (reference sequence). The CDR3 length is 15 residues. Here the CDR3 reads CSARATGGPYNEQFF.

The chain uses TRBV7-9 and TRBJ2-2; TCRdb reports TRBD2, a call that lacks DNA to check it against. CDR3 length: 17 amino acids. Germline lookup yields CDR1 SEHNR and CDR2 FQNEAQ (reference sequence). CDR3 sequence: CASSSLDYNLATGELFF.